Below, one TCR beta chain is given with its context. Its antigen is as yet unknown. The libraries were made with immunoSEQ version 4 in survey mode. Libraries were prepared by immunoSEQ multiplex PCR; TCRdb keeps only in-frame clonotypes and omits some of them. The sample comprises 35,000 to 40,000 clones, around 80% of which are singletons, and approximately 1.6% rests with the top ten. Lysates of CMV-infected fibroblasts at around 9.8 ug/mL stimulated these cells. Sorted nonresponding memory CD4+ T cells were CD40L-negative, CD69-negative, CD45RO-high. This sample stems from a study of persistence of HIV-infected CD4 T cells. CDR3 length: 14 amino acids. Deletions cut 3 bases from V and 7 bases from J, with 10 bases between. Germline CDR1 reads MDHEN; CDR2 reads SYDVKM.

The receptor's source is an adult man with HIV who was CMV-seropositive. Sequencing used CD4+ T cells sorted from PBMCs after roughly 19-hour stimulation, obtained from a patient who received antiretroviral therapy. J is TRBJ1-6 and V is TRBV28, with D unclear. CDR3 nucleotide sequence: TGTGCCAGCAGTTTCGGGCAGAAAAATTCACCCCTCCACTTT. Translating gives CASSFGQKNSPLHF.